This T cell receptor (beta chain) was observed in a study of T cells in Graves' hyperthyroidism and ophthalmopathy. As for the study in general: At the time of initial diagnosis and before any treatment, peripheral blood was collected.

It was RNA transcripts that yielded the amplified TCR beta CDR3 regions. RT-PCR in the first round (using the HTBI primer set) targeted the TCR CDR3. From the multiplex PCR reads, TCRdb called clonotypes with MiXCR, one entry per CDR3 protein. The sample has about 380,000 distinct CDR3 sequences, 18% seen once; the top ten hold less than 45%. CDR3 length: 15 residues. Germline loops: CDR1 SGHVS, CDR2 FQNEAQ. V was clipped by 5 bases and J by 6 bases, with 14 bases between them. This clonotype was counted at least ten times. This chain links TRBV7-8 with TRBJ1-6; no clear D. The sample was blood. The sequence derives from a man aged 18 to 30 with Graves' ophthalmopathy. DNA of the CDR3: TGTGCCAGCAGCCGGGCCCGGGTTGGTAATTCACCCCTCCACTTT. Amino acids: CASSRARVGNSPLHF.